These 5 T cell receptor beta chains came from one sample sequenced in a study of T cell responses to AZD1222 COVID-19 vaccine. Using immunoSEQ multiplex PCR, the repertoire was profiled, and TCRdb retains in-frame clones only, with some absent. The table lists around 150,000 clones, about 91% of them singletons. This sample comprised peripheral blood, obtained on day 0 of MenACWY control vaccination. The receptors derive from an adult in good health.

The chain recombines TRBV2 with TRBJ1-5, with 7 bases that match TRBD1. The CDR3 has 14 residues. Unmatched junction bases numbered 5, after V lost 4 bases and J lost 5 bases. CDR1 is SNHLY and CDR2 is FYNNEI in the germline V gene. The DNA for the CDR3 is TGTGCCAGCAGTGTAGTCAGGGGGGATCAGCCCCAGCATTTT. Its translation: CASSVVRGDQPQHF.

The chain is built from TRBV3-1 (or the pseudogene TRBV3-2) and TRBJ1-2; TRBD1 is a possible D gene (6 bases). V lost 7 bases and J 4 bases, leaving 28 bases between the germline ends. Germline V gene lookup returns CDR1 LGHDT and CDR2 YNNKEL (reference sequence). The CDR3 spans 18 residues. The CDR3 nucleotides read TGTGCCAGCACCCAGCCTCCGGGACACCCTCCCGGTGGCTATGGCTACACCTTC. As protein: CASTQPPGHPPGGYGYTF.

This chain joins TRBV27 and TRBJ2-7; the D is unclear. The CDR3 length is 15 residues. The ends were cut back, 5 bases at V and 4 bases at J, with 18 bases in the middle. From germline, CDR1 is MNHEY and CDR2 SMNVEV (reference sequence). In DNA form, the CDR3 reads TGTGCCAGCAGTCCCGGACCTTCGCCCTCGTACGAGCAGTACTTC. Amino acid sequence: CASSPGPSPSYEQYF.

This rearrangement joins TRBV19 to TRBJ1-3, with 7 bases identical to TRBD1. CDR1 and CDR2 (germline): LNHDA, SQIVND (reference sequence). The CDR3 is 13 residues long. V dropped 7 bases and J dropped 8; count of bases not matched to a gene: 8. This chain's CDR3 is CASIQDRTDTIYF. In DNA form, the CDR3 reads TGTGCCAGTATCCAGGACAGGACGGACACCATATATTTT.

This rearrangement joins TRBV7-3 to TRBJ2-7; 7 bases fit TRBD1. The junction had 9 bases not matched to a gene; V was cut back by 4 bases and J by 6 bases. The CDR3 runs to 14 residues. Germline CDR1 reads SGHTA; CDR2 reads FQGTGA. The CDR3 is CASSSDPTGVEQYF. In DNA form, the CDR3 reads TGTGCCAGCAGCTCGGACCCAACAGGGGTCGAGCAGTACTTC.